The 20 T cell receptor beta chains given below trace back to one sample, sequenced in a study of T cells after yellow fever vaccination. TCRdb reanalysed the 5' RACE reads using MiXCR and keeps one entry per CDR3 protein. Of 500,000 to 650,000 distinct CDR3 sequences in the sample, approximately 13% were seen once. The specimen comprised PBMCs, sampled on the day of the yellow fever booster vaccination. Source of these receptors: a man aged 25 to 45 who received the YFV17D yellow fever vaccine.

This clonotype was detected only a few times. The CDR3 sequence is CASSQGDRDQETQYF. For the CDR3, the DNA is TGCGCCAGCAGCCAAGGTGACAGGGATCAAGAGACCCAGTACTTC. This rearrangement joins TRBV4-3 to TRBJ2-5, with 7 bases identical to TRBD1. Germline CDR1 LGHNA, CDR2 YSLEER. The CDR3 is made up of 15 amino acids. The ends lost 1 base at V and 2 bases at J; junction bases unmatched: 4.

In this sample, this clonotype turned up a few times. This chain uses TRBV30 with TRBJ2-5; TRBD2 aligns across 8 bases. Germline CDR1 GTSNPN, CDR2 SVGIG (reference sequence). The trim removed 0 bases at V and 4 bases at J, leaving 7 bases unmatched. The CDR3 spans 15 residues. CDR3 in amino acids: CAWSVRGGGGETQYF. The CDR3 bases are TGTGCCTGGAGTGTACGGGGGGGAGGGGGAGAGACCCAGTACTTC.

The chain has TRBV5-5 and TRBJ2-6; D is undetermined. Germline-derived CDR1 and CDR2 are SGHKS and YYEKEE (reference sequence). The CDR3 is 15 amino acids. V was pared by 2 bases and J by 0 bases, with 6 bases between. CDR3 DNA: TGTGCCAGCAGCTTAGGGCGCTCTGGGGCCAACGTCCTGACTTTC. Amino acid sequence: CASSLGRSGANVLTF. Based on the CDR3 plus reference TRBV5-5 and TRBJ2-6, the full variable domain is DAGVTQSPTHLIKTRGQQVTLRCSPISGHKSVSWYQQVLGQGPQFIFQYYEKEERGRGNFPDRFSARQFPNYSSELNVNALLLGDSALYLCASSLGRSGANVLTFGAGSRLTVL.

This clonotype was detected only a few times. The genes are TRBV7-2 and TRBJ2-5; TRBD1 might be the D (6 bases). Trimming removed 1 base at V and 5 bases at J, with 17 bases between. This CDR3 is 16 amino acids long. Germline V gene sequence: CDR1 SGHTA, CDR2 FQGNSA. The CDR3 here is CASSLVRREDSETQYF. In DNA, the CDR3 is TGTGCCAGCAGCTTAGTGAGGAGAGAGGACAGTGAGACCCAGTACTTC. The full variable domain, with the rest looked up from reference TRBV7-2 and TRBJ2-5, is GAGVSQSPSNKVTEKGKDVELRCDPISGHTALYWYRQSLGQGLEFLIYFQGNSAPDKSGLPSDRFSAERTGGSVSTLTIQRTQQEDSAVYLCASSLVRREDSETQYFGPGTRLLVL.

V is TRBV6-1 and J is TRBJ2-3; 7 positions match TRBD2. From germline, CDR1 is MNHNS and CDR2 SASEGT. Trimming cost V 6 bases and J 6 bases; bases outside gene matches: 9. There are 14 residues in the CDR3. The CDR3 is CASRRGGRGDTQYF. For the CDR3, the DNA is TGTGCCAGCAGAAGAGGAGGGAGGGGTGATACGCAGTATTTT.

Turning to this clonotype: The germline gene is not matched at one end of the junction; a read error may be the cause. The chain has TRBV3-1 and TRBJ1-3; 7 bases match TRBD1. Germline-derived CDR1 and CDR2 are LGHDT and YNNKEL (reference sequence). The CDR3 is 17 amino acids. CDR3 residues: CASSQDPTGISVNTIYF. The CDR3 bases are TGTGCCAGCAGCCAAGACCCGACAGGGATCTCTGTAAACACCATATATTTT.

The chain couples TRBV5-1 to TRBJ2-7; D is uncertain. The CDR3 length is 15 residues. The germline V gene encodes CDR1 SGHRS and CDR2 YFSETQ. Trimming cost V 0 bases and J 2 bases, with 12 bases left between them. The DNA for the CDR3 is TGCGCCAGCAGCTTGGCTCCGACGGATACCTACGAGCAGTACTTC. Translated, it gives CASSLAPTDTYEQYF.

The V gene is TRBV11-2, the J gene TRBJ2-1, with TRBD2 identical over 7 bases. This CDR3 is 20 amino acids long. V dropped 3 bases and J dropped 6; count of bases not matched to a gene: 23. Germline loops: CDR1 SGHAT, CDR2 FQNNGV. The DNA for the CDR3 is TGTGCCAGCAGCTTCCCTAGGGTGGGAACTAGCGCTGCGACGGGCAATGAGCAGTTCTTC. It translates to CASSFPRVGTSAATGNEQFF. Together with reference TRBV11-2 and TRBJ2-1, the CDR3 gives the full variable domain: EAGVAQSPRYKIIEKRQSVAFWCNPISGHATLYWYQQILGQGPKLLIQFQNNGVVDDSQLPKDRFSAERLKGVDSTLKIQPAKLEDSAVYLCASSFPRVGTSAATGNEQFFGPGTRLTVL.

This chain connects TRBV10-3 to TRBJ2-3; 8 nucleotides agree with TRBD2. Trimming removed 6 bases from V and 4 bases from J; junction bases left unmatched: 12. Germline V gene data show CDR1 as ENHRY and CDR2 as SYGVKD. This CDR3 contains 16 residues. The CDR3 loop reads CAIRGTTSETSDTQYF. The CDR3 nucleotides are TGTGCCATCAGGGGAACGACTAGCGAGACGTCAGATACGCAGTATTTT.

The chain uses TRBV29-1 and TRBJ1-2; D is ambiguous. There are 10 residues in the CDR3. The V end lost 6 bases, the J end lost 7 bases, and 9 bases lay between the germline ends. The germline CDR1 and CDR2 sequences are SQVTM and ANQGSEA. CDR3 DNA sequence: TGCAGCGTCTCCGAGGGTGGCTACACCTTC. Amino acids: CSVSEGGYTF. Supplemented by reference TRBV29-1 and TRBJ1-2, the full variable domain reads SAVISQKPSRDICQRGTSLTIQCQVDSQVTMMFWYRQQPGQSLTLIATANQGSEATYESGFVIDKFPISRPNLTFSTLTVSNMSPEDSSIYLCSVSEGGYTFGSGTRLTVV.

This clonotype was seen a handful of times. The chain links TRBV6-1 to TRBJ1-6, with 7 positions matching TRBD1. CDR3 length equals 17 residues. Germline CDR1 reads MNHNS; CDR2 reads SASEGT. J was trimmed by 0 bases and V by 5 bases; bases with no gene match: 7. The CDR3 loop reads CASSRRDSGSYNSPLHF. The CDR3 DNA reads TGTGCCAGCAGTCGCCGGGACAGTGGCTCCTATAATTCACCCCTCCACTTT.

The CDR3 DNA sequence: TGTGCCAGCAGCCCTGGACAGAGACGGCCCCAGTACTTC. This encodes CASSPGQRRPQYF. The J gene is TRBJ2-5, the V gene TRBV5-6; the D gene is possibly TRBD1 (6 bases). The germline V and J ends were trimmed by 4 bases and 9 bases, with 16 bases remaining between them. Germline CDR1 and CDR2: SGHDT and YYEEEE. The CDR3 spans 13 residues. Full variable domain (missing parts from reference TRBV5-6 and TRBJ2-5): DAGVTQSPTHLIKTRGQQVTLRCSPKSGHDTVSWYQQALGQGPQFIFQYYEEEERQRGNFPDRFSGHQFPNYSSELNVNALLLGDSALYLCASSPGQRRPQYFGPGTRLLVL.

The rearrangement uses TRBV7-2 and TRBJ1-4, with TRBD1 as a possible D gene (5 bases). The germline gives CDR1 SGHTA, CDR2 FQGNSA. CDR3 length: 14 residues. V was pared by 1 base and J by 7 bases, with 10 bases between. This CDR3 is CASSLGGAGEKLFF. Written as DNA, the CDR3 is TGTGCCAGCAGCTTAGGAGGGGCTGGTGAAAAACTGTTTTTT. Full variable domain (rest looked up from reference TRBV7-2 and TRBJ1-4): GAGVSQSPSNKVTEKGKDVELRCDPISGHTALYWYRQSLGQGLEFLIYFQGNSAPDKSGLPSDRFSAERTGGSVSTLTIQRTQQEDSAVYLCASSLGGAGEKLFFGSGTQLSVL.

The CDR3 DNA follows: TGTGCCAGCAGTTTGGGGACCCCCAGCGGGAGCGACGATGAGCAGTTCTTC. Translated: CASSLGTPSGSDDEQFF. The genes are TRBV27 and TRBJ2-1, with 8 positions matching TRBD2. Trimming cost V 3 bases and J 8 bases; bases outside gene matches: 15. Germline assignment: CDR1 MNHEY and CDR2 SMNVEV (reference sequence). There are 17 residues in the CDR3.

Ten or more counts support this clonotype. The junction departs from germline at one end; a sequencing error may be responsible. The rearrangement links TRBV6-1 to TRBJ2-2; possibly TRBD1 or TRBD2 for D (6 bases each). The length of the CDR3 is 14 residues. Per germline, CDR1 MNHNS and CDR2 SASEGT. For the CDR3, the DNA is TGTGCCAGCCAGGGAAGGGGGGACACGGGGGAGCTGTTTTTT. It yields the protein CASQGRGDTGELFF.

The chain has TRBV2 and TRBJ2-7; 10 nucleotides agree with TRBD1. V gave up 6 bases and J gave up 2 bases; unmatched junction bases: 7. In germline, CDR1 is SNHLY, CDR2 FYNNEI. The CDR3 covers 15 residues. CDR3 in amino acids: CASRPRTGGPYEQYF. For the CDR3, the DNA is TGTGCCAGCAGACCCCGGACAGGGGGTCCCTACGAGCAGTACTTC.

J is TRBJ2-7 and V is TRBV4-3, with no clear D. Between the trimmed V and J ends, which lost 1 base and 3 bases, there was a span of 16 bases. The CDR3 has 16 amino acids. Germline V lookup: CDR1 LGHNA, CDR2 YSLEER. The DNA of the CDR3 is TGCGCCAGCAGCCAAGTTTCGTCGACGTTTGGCTACGAGCAGTACTTC. Its translation is CASSQVSSTFGYEQYF.

This chain uses TRBV6-2 or TRBV6-3 with TRBJ2-1, with TRBD2 identical over 7 bases. This CDR3 has 13 amino acids. In germline, CDR1 is MNHEY, CDR2 SVGEGT. The ends lost 7 bases at V and 6 bases at J; junction bases unmatched: 6. The CDR3 is CASNTVAGNEQFF. The DNA of the CDR3 is TGTGCCAGCAATACAGTAGCGGGCAATGAGCAGTTCTTC.

The chain uses TRBV29-1 and TRBJ2-1; no clear D gene. CDR3 length: 13 amino acids. Deletions cut 5 bases from V and 3 bases from J, with 11 bases between. The germline V gene has CDR1 SQVTM and CDR2 ANQGSEA. Written as DNA, the CDR3 is TGCAGCGTTACCCCGTTCAGCTACAATGAGCAGTTCTTC. It codes for CSVTPFSYNEQFF.

The rearrangement links TRBV10-3 to TRBJ2-3, with 7 bases that match TRBD2. Looked up from germline, CDR1 is ENHRY and CDR2 is SYGVKD. This CDR3 region has 16 residues. Trimming took 0 bases from V and 6 from J; bases not matched to a gene: 9. This chain's CDR3 is CAISESVGRLRDTQYF. The CDR3 DNA reads as TGTGCCATCAGTGAGTCGGTCGGGAGGTTAAGGGATACGCAGTATTTT.